The T cell receptor beta chain described here comes from a study of shared clonotypes between healthy human individuals. About the study: Per donor, CD8 memory used one plate, CD8 naive used two, CD4 memory used three and CD4 naive used three.

The CDR3 is 14 residues long. Germline V gene data show CDR1 as SGHVS and CDR2 as FQNEAQ. The ends lost 5 bases at V and 5 bases at J; junction bases unmatched: 8. Deep was the level used in running the assay. Clones were sequenced by immunoSEQ multiplex PCR, and TCRdb holds only the in-frame ones, with some missing. The table has about 2.1 million clones, 85% to 95% seen once. Naive CD8 cells comprised CD45RO-negative, CCR7-positively selected cells, excluding terminally differentiated effector memory CD45RA+ cells. Material for sequencing was naive CD8+ T cells from PBMCs. The chain recombines TRBV7-8 with TRBJ2-7; 8 positions match TRBD2. The source is a man younger than 30 in good health. Some clones in this sample may be carry-over from other donors' samples. This CDR3 reads CASSPGGRGNEQYF. Written as DNA, the CDR3 is TGTGCCAGCAGCCCGGGGGGGAGGGGGAACGAGCAGTACTTC.